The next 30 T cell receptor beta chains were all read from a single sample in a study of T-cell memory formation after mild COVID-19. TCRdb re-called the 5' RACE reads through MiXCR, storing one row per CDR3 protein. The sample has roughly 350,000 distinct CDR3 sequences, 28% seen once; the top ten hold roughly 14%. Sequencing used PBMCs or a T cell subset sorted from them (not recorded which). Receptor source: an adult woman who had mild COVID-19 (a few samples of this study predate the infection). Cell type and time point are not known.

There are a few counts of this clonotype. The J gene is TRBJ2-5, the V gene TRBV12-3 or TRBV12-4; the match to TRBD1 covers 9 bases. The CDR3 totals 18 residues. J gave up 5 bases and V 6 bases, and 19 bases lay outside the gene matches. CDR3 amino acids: CASRRGDRETVKTETQYF. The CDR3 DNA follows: TGTGCCAGCAGACGAGGGGACAGGGAAACCGTGAAAACGGAGACCCAGTACTTC.

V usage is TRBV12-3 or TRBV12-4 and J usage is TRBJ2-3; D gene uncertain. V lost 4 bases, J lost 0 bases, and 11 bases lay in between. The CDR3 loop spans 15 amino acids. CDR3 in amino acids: CASSSTSSSTDTQYF. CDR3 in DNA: TGTGCCAGCAGTTCGACCAGCTCTAGCACAGATACGCAGTATTTT.

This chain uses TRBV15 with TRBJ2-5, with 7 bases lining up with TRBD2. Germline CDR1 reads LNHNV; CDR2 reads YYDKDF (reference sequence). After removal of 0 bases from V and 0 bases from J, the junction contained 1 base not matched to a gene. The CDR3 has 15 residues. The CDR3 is CATSREGGDQETQYF. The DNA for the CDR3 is TGTGCCACCAGCAGAGAGGGAGGGGACCAAGAGACCCAGTACTTC.

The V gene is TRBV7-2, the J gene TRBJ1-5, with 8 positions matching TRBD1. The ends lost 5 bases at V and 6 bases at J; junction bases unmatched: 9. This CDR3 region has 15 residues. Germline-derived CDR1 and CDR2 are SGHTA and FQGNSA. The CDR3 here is CASSPDRVRGQPQHF. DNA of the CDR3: TGTGCCAGCAGCCCGGACAGGGTGCGTGGTCAGCCCCAGCATTTT.

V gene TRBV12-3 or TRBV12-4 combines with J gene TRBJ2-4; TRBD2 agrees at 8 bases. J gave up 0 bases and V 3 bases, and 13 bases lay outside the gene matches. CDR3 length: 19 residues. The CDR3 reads CASSFRERGILIAKNIQYF. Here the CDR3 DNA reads TGTGCCAGCAGTTTTAGGGAGCGGGGGATATTAATAGCCAAAAACATTCAGTACTTC.

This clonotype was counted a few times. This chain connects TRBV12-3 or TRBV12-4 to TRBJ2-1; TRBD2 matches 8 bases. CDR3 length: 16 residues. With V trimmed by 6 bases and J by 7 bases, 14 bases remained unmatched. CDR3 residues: CASSPLGAGALNEQFF. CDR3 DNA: TGTGCCAGCAGCCCCTTGGGAGCGGGAGCTTTAAATGAGCAGTTCTTC.

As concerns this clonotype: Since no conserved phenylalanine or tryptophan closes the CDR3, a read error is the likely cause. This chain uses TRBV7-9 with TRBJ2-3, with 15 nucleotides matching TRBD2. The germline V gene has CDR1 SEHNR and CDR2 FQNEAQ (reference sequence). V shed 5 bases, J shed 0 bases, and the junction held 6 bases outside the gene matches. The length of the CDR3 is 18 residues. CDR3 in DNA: TGTGCCAGCAGCAACCCGGGACTAGCGGGGGGAAGCACAGATACGCAGTATTTG. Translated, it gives CASSNPGLAGGSTDTQYL.

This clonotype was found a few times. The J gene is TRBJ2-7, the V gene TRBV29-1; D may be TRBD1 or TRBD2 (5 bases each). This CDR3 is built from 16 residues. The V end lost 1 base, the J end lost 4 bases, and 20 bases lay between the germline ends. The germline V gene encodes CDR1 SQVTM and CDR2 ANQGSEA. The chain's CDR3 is CSVEGVQGENDYEQYF. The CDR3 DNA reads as TGCAGCGTTGAAGGGGTCCAGGGAGAGAATGATTACGAGCAGTACTTC.

CDR3 protein: CASSLTGLPNEKLFF. The CDR3 nucleotides read TGTGCCAGCAGTTTAACAGGGTTACCTAATGAAAAACTGTTTTTT. The genes are TRBV27 and TRBJ1-4; TRBD1 might be the D (6 bases). The CDR3 is 15 residues long. Germline loops: CDR1 MNHEY, CDR2 SMNVEV (reference sequence). The V and J ends lost 2 bases and 3 bases respectively, with 10 bases between them.

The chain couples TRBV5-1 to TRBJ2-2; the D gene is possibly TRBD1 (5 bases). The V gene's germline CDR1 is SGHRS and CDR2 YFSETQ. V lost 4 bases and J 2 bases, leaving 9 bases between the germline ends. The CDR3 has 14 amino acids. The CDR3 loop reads CASSPWGNTGELFF. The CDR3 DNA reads TGCGCCAGCAGCCCCTGGGGCAACACCGGGGAGCTGTTTTTT. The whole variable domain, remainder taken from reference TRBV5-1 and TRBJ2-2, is KAGVTQTPRYLIKTRGQQVTLSCSPISGHRSVSWYQQTPGQGLQFLFEYFSETQRNKGNFPGRFSGRQFSNSRSEMNVSTLELGDSALYLCASSPWGNTGELFFGEGSRLTVL.

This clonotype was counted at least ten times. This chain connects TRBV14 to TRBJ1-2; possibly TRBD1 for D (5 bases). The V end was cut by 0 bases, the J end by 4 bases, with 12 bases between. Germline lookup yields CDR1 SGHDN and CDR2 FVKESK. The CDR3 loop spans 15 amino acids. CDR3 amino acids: CASSQEWGKSYGYTF. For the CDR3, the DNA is TGTGCCAGCAGCCAAGAGTGGGGGAAAAGCTATGGCTACACCTTC.

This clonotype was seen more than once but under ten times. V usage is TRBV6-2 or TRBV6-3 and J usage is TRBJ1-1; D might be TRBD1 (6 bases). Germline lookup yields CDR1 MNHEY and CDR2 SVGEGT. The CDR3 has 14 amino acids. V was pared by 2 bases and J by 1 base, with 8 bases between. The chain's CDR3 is CASSYRGGNTEAFF. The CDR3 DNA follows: TGTGCCAGCAGTTACAGGGGGGGGAACACTGAAGCTTTCTTT.

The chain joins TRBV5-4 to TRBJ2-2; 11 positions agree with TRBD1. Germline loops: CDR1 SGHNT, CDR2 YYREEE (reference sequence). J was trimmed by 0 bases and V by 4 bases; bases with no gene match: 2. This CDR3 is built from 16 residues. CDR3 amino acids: CASSVGQGANTGELFF. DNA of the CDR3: TGTGCCAGCAGCGTGGGACAGGGGGCGAACACCGGGGAGCTGTTTTTT.

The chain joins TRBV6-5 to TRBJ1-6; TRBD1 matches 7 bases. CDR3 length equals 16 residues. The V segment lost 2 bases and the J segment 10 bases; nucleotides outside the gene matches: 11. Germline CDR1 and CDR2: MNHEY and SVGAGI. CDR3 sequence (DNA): TGTGCCAGCAGTTACGGAGGGGGCGGCGTGAAATCACCCCTCCACTTT. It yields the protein CASSYGGGGVKSPLHF.

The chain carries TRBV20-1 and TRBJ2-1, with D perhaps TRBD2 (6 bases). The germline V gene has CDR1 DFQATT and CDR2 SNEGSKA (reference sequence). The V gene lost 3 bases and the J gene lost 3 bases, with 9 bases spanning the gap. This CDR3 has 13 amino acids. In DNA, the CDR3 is TGCAGTGCTAGTAGGCGGGACTACAATGAGCAGTTCTTC. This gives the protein CSASRRDYNEQFF.

The CDR3 DNA reads TGTGCCAGCAGTGCCTCCGGGACCCTCAGTGGCTACACCTTC. Protein product: CASSASGTLSGYTF. V gene TRBV6-1 combines with J gene TRBJ1-2, with TRBD1 as a possible D gene (5 bases). CDR3 length: 14 amino acids. V was cut by 4 bases and J by 7 bases, with 16 bases left in between. Germline V CDR1 and CDR2: MNHNS, SASEGT.

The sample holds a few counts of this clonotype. CDR3 in DNA: TGTGCCAGTAGCCCTGTATTAGCCAAAAACATTCAGTACTTC. The encoded protein is CASSPVLAKNIQYF. V is TRBV19 and J is TRBJ2-4, with D unresolved. The CDR3 length is 14 residues. V lost 6 bases to trimming and J lost 0 bases, with 9 bases between them. Germline V gene data show CDR1 as LNHDA and CDR2 as SQIVND (reference sequence).

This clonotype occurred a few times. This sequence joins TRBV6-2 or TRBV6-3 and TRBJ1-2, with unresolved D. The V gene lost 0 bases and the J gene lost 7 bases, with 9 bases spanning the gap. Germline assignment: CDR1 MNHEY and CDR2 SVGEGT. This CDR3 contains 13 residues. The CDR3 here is CASSYSVTPGYTF. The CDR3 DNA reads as TGTGCCAGCAGTTACTCGGTGACCCCTGGCTACACCTTC.

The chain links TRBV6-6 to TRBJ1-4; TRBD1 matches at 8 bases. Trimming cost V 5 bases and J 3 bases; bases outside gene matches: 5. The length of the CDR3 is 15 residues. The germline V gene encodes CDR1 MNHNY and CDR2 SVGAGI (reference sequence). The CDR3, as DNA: TGTGCCAGCAGTACGGGACAGGTGTCTAATGAAAAACTGTTTTTT. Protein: CASSTGQVSNEKLFF.

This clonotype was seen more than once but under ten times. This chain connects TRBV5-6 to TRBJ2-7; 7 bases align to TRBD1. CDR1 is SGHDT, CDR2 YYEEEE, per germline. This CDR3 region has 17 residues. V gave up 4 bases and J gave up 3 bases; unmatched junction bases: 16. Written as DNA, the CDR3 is TGTGCCAGCAGCCCTGGAGATGACAGGGAAACTTACTACGAGCAGTACTTC. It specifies CASSPGDDRETYYEQYF.

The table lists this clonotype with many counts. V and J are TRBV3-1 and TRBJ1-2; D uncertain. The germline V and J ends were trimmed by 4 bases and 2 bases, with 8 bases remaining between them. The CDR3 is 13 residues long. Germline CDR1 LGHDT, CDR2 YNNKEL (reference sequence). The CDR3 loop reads CASSPSINYGYTF. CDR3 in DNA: TGTGCCAGCAGCCCGAGTATCAACTATGGCTACACCTTC.

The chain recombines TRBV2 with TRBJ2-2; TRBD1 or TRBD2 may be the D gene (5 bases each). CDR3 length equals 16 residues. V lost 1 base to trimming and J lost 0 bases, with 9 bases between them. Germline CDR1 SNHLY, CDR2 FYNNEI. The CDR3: CASSEGGVTNTGELFF. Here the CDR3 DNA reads TGTGCCAGCAGTGAAGGAGGGGTAACGAACACCGGGGAGCTGTTTTTT.

In DNA form, the CDR3 reads TGTGCCAGTAGTAGTCAGGGGAAAACAGATACGCAGTATTTT. It is translated as CASSSQGKTDTQYF. The chain uses TRBV19 and TRBJ2-3, with D tentatively TRBD1 (6 bases). Trimming pared 4 bases from V and 3 bases from J, leaving 11 bases between. CDR1 is LNHDA and CDR2 is SQIVND in the germline V gene (reference sequence). The CDR3 has 14 residues.

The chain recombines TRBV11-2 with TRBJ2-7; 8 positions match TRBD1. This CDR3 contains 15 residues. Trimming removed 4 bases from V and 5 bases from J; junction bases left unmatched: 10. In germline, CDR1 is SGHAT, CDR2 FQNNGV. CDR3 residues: CASSSYRGRRNEQYF. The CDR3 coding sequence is TGTGCCAGCAGCTCGTACAGGGGGAGAAGAAACGAGCAGTACTTC.

The CDR3 nucleotides are TGCAGTGCTAGAATACTAGATTCCGGGAGCCGCCTTCAAGGACGCTACAATGAGCAGTTCTTC. Amino acid sequence: CSARILDSGSRLQGRYNEQFF. V and J are TRBV20-1 and TRBJ2-1, with D possibly being TRBD2 (6 bases). With 2 bases removed from V and 3 bases from J, the gap between germline ends came to 32 bases. There are 21 residues in the CDR3. Germline CDR1 is DFQATT and CDR2 is SNEGSKA (reference sequence).

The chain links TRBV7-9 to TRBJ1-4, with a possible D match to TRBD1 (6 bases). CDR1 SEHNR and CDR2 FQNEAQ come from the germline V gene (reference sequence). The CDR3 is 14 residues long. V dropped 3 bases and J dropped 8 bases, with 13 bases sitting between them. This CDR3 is CASSLGQGYEKLFF. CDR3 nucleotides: TGTGCCAGCAGCTTGGGGCAGGGGTACGAAAAACTGTTTTTT.

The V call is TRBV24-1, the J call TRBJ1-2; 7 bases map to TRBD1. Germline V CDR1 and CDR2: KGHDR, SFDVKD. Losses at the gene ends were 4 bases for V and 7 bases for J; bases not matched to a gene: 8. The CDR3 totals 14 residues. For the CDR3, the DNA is TGTGCCACCAGTGACTCAGGGGGAGAGTGTGGCTACACCTTC. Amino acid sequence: CATSDSGGECGYTF.

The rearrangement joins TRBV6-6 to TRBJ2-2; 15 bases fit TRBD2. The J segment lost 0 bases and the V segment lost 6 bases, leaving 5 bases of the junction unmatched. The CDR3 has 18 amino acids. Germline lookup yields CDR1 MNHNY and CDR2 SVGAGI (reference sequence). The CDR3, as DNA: TGTGCCAGCAGCCCCGGACTAGCGGGAGGGCCGAACACCGGGGAGCTGTTTTTT. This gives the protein CASSPGLAGGPNTGELFF.

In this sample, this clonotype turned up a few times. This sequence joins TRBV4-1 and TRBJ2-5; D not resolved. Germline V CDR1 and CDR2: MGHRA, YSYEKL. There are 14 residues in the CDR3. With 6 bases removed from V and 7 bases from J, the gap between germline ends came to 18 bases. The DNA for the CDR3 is TGCGCCAGCAGTCTCAACCTCTGGTCAGGGACCCAGTACTTC. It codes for CASSLNLWSGTQYF.

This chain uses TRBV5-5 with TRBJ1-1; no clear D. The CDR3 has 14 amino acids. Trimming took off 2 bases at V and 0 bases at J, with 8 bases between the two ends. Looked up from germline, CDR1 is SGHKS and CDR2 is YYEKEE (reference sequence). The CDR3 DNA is TGTGCCAGCAGCTTAGACATAGTGAACACTGAAGCTTTCTTT. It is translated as CASSLDIVNTEAFF.